This TCR beta chain derives from a study of blood T cell repertoires in COVID-19. Study-wide background: From the United States, Italy and Spain came samples of acute and convalescent COVID-19. PBMCs, B-cell-depleted T cells, or T cells were the source of the cDNA or gDNA that made up the material.

Original processing methods: Reference gene primer amplification in the assay estimated nucleated cell counts. Some clones are missing from TCRdb's copy, which holds only in-frame ones; the method was immunoSEQ multiplex PCR. V, J and clone size are taken as reported in that table, and D and trimming were inferred from the DNA itself. Of 65,000 to 80,000 clones in the sample, more than 90% were seen once. V dropped 6 bases and J dropped 2; count of bases not matched to a gene: 8. The CDR3 is 15 residues long. CDR1 is MDHEN, CDR2 SYDVKM, per germline. The receptor's source is a human donor in a cohort sampled during active COVID-19. J is TRBJ2-3 and V is TRBV28, with 7 bases matching TRBD1. The sequenced sample consisted of peripheral blood. CDR3 nucleotides: TGTGCCAGCAGCGCACCGGGACAGCCCACAGATACGCAGTATTTT. As protein: CASSAPGQPTDTQYF.